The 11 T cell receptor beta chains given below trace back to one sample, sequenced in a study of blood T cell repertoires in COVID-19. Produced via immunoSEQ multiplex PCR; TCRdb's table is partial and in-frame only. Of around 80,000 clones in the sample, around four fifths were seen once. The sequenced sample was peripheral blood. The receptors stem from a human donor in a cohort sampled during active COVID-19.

The CDR3 bases are TGCGCCAGCAGCCCCACCCCACAACAGGGGGGAGGCTACACCTTC. Its translation: CASSPTPQQGGGYTF. This chain links TRBV5-1 with TRBJ1-2, with 8 bases lining up with TRBD1. The CDR3 loop spans 15 amino acids. The V segment lost 4 bases and the J segment 8 bases; nucleotides outside the gene matches: 13. Germline V gives CDR1 SGHRS, CDR2 YFSETQ.

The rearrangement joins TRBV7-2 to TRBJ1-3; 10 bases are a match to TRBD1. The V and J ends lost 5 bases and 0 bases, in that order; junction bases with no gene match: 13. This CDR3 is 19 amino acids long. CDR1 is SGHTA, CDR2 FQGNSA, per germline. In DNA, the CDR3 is TGTGCCAGCAGCCCTCAACGGGACAGGGGATACGGCTCTGGAAACACCATATATTTT. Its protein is CASSPQRDRGYGSGNTIYF.

DNA for the CDR3: TGTGCCAGCAGCCCCGCCCGGGAGAGTACCTACGAGCAGTACTTC. Translated: CASSPARESTYEQYF. The chain carries TRBV3-1 (or the pseudogene TRBV3-2) and TRBJ2-7, with D maybe TRBD2 (6 bases). V was trimmed by 4 bases and J by 2 bases, leaving 15 bases between them. This CDR3 is 15 amino acids long. Per the germline V gene, CDR1 is LGHDT and CDR2 is YNNKEL (reference sequence).

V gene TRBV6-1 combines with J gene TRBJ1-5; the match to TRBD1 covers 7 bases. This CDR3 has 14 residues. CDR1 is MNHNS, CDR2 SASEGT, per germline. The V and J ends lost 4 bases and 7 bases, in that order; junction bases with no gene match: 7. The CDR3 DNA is TGTGCCAGCAGTGGGGTACAGGGGAGACAGCCCCAGCATTTT. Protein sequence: CASSGVQGRQPQHF.

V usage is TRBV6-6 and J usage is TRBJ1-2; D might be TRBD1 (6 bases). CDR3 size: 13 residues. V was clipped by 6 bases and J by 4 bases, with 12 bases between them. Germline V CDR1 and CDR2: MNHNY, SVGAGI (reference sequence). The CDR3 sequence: CASSSGTPYGYTF. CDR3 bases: TGTGCCAGCAGCTCCGGGACACCCTATGGCTACACCTTC.

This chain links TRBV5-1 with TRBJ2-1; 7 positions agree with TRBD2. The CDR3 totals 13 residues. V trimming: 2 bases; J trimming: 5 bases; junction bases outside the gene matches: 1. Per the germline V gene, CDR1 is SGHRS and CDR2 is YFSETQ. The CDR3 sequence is CASSFAGDNEQFF. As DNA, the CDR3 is TGCGCCAGCAGCTTCGCGGGAGACAATGAGCAGTTCTTC.

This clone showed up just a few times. Here the CDR3 reads CASSYPGDPNEKLFF. The CDR3 nucleotides read TGTGCCAGCAGTTACCCGGGGGACCCTAATGAAAAACTGTTTTTT. The genes are TRBV6-5 and TRBJ1-4, with D possibly matching TRBD1 (5 bases). The ends were cut back, 2 bases at V and 3 bases at J, with 10 bases in the middle. From germline, CDR1 is MNHEY and CDR2 SVGAGI. The CDR3 has 15 residues.

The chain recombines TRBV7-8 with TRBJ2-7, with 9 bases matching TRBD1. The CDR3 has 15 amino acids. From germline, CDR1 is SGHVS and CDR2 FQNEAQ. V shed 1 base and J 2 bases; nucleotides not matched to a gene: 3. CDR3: CASSLGQGGAYEQYF. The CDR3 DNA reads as TGTGCCAGCAGCTTAGGACAGGGGGGGGCCTACGAGCAGTACTTC. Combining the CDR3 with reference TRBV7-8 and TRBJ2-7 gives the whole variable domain GAGVSQSPRYKVAKRGQDVALRCDPISGHVSLFWYQQALGQGPEFLTYFQNEAQLDKSGLPSDRFFAERPEGSVSTLKIQRTQQEDSAVYLCASSLGQGGAYEQYFGPGTRLTVT.

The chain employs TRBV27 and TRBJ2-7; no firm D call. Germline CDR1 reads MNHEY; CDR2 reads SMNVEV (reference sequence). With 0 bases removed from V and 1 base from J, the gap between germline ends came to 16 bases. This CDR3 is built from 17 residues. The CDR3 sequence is CASSLSRQGANSYEQYF. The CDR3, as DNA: TGTGCCAGCAGTTTATCGCGGCAAGGAGCAAATTCCTACGAGCAGTACTTC.

CDR3 region: CASSQTGGTQPQHF. The CDR3 DNA sequence: TGTGCCAGCAGTCAGACAGGGGGCACTCAGCCCCAGCATTTT. The chain combines TRBV27 with TRBJ1-5; 10 bases are a match to TRBD1. Trimming at V came to 5 bases and at J to 6 bases, leaving 4 bases not matched to a gene. This CDR3 region has 14 residues. Germline CDR1 and CDR2: MNHEY and SMNVEV (reference sequence).

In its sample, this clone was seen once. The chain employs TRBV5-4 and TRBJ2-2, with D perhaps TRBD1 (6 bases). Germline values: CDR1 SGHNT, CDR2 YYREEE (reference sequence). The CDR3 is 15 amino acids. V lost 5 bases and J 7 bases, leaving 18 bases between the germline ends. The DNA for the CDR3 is TGTGCCAGCAGTCCTGACAGGCGGAGGATCGGGGAGCTGTTTTTT. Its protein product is CASSPDRRRIGELFF.